A selection of T cell receptor beta chains follows, all from one sample in a study of blood T cell repertoires in COVID-19. Clones were sequenced by immunoSEQ multiplex PCR, and TCRdb holds only the in-frame ones, with some missing. The sample contains some 40,000 clones, 78% of which appear only once. Sample: peripheral blood. All receptors derive from a man between 65 and 85 years old with acute or convalescent COVID-19. Both conserved end residues are part of each CDR3. D genes are given only for firm matches. For some rows the clone size is stated as once, few or many, or as a class when expanded; others skip it.

D	size	J	V	CDR3	DNA
NA	NA	TRBJ2-7	TRBV19	CASSVRDYHEQYF	TGTGCCAGTAGTGTAAGAGACTACCACGAGCAGTACTTC
NA	NA	TRBJ2-2	TRBV5-5	CASSLDTGAVIAGELFF	TGTGCCAGCAGCTTGGATACGGGAGCTGTTATTGCCGGGGAGCTGTTTTTT
TRBD2	NA	TRBJ2-7	TRBV24-1	CATSDPSGLAGLEQYF	TGTGCCACCAGTGATCCGTCGGGACTAGCGGGACTCGAGCAGTACTTC
NA	NA	TRBJ2-1	TRBV5-4	CASSGGGGADYNEQFF	TGTGCCAGCAGCGGGGGCGGGGGAGCAGACTACAATGAGCAGTTCTTC
TRBD2	NA	TRBJ2-3	TRBV28	CASSQLADTDTQYF	TGTGCCAGCAGCCAACTAGCGGATACAGATACGCAGTATTTT
TRBD1	NA	TRBJ1-1	TRBV6-2/TRBV6-3	CASSGQGQNTEAFF	TGTGCCAGCAGTGGACAGGGGCAGAACACTGAAGCTTTCTTT
NA	NA	TRBJ2-3	TRBV11-2	CASSLRQPHSTDTQYF	TGTGCCAGCAGCTTAAGACAGCCCCACAGCACAGATACGCAGTATTTT
TRBD1	few	TRBJ1-5	TRBV30	CAWSVLQGGQPQHF	TGTGCCTGGAGTGTACTACAGGGGGGTCAGCCCCAGCATTTT
TRBD2	NA	TRBJ2-5	TRBV5-1	CASSLRSGSSETQYF	TGCGCCAGCAGCTTGCGTAGCGGGAGCTCAGAGACCCAGTACTTC
NA	NA	TRBJ2-1	TRBV15	CATSRGGASARSYNEQFF	TGTGCCACCAGCAGAGGTGGGGCTAGCGCCCGCTCCTACAATGAGCAGTTCTTC
NA	NA	TRBJ1-3	TRBV6-5	CASSRAQGTGNTIYF	TGTGCCAGCAGTCGGGCCCAGGGTACTGGAAACACCATATATTTT
NA	NA	TRBJ2-3	TRBV11-2	CASSPSKASTDTQYF	TGTGCCAGCAGTCCTAGCAAGGCGAGCACAGATACGCAGTATTTT
NA	NA	TRBJ2-1	TRBV7-2	CASSLNPGFNEQFF	TGTGCCAGCAGCTTAAATCCCGGTTTCAATGAGCAGTTCTTC
TRBD2	NA	TRBJ2-3	TRBV5-5	CASSPSGGNTDTQYF	TGTGCCAGCAGCCCTAGCGGGGGCAACACAGATACGCAGTATTTT
NA	NA	TRBJ2-7	TRBV27	CASSLSFRGSYEQYF	TGTGCCAGCAGTTTATCGTTCAGGGGATCCTACGAGCAGTACTTC
TRBD1	NA	TRBJ2-1	TRBV9	CASLRDRGWNEQFF	TGTGCCAGCCTCCGGGACAGGGGATGGAATGAGCAGTTCTTC
NA	few	TRBJ1-2	TRBV19	CASSTFTGTANYGYTF	TGTGCCAGTAGTACCTTTACAGGTACAGCTAACTATGGCTACACCTTC
TRBD1	NA	TRBJ1-1	TRBV6-5	CASMTGTGINTEAFF	TGTGCCAGCATGACCGGGACAGGAATAAACACTGAAGCTTTCTTT
NA	NA	TRBJ1-2	TRBV25-1	CASSDRTKRAGNTF	TGTGCCAGCAGTGATCGAACTAAGCGGGCGGGAAACACCTTC
TRBD1	NA	TRBJ2-7	TRBV5-4	CASSFGTGLDEQYF	TGTGCCAGCAGCTTCGGGACAGGGCTTGACGAGCAGTACTTC
TRBD2	once	TRBJ2-5	TRBV11-2	CASSSRTSGREETQYF	TGTGCCAGCAGCTCCCGGACTAGCGGGAGAGAAGAGACCCAGTACTTC
NA	NA	TRBJ1-2	TRBV7-9	CASSFAGTRNYGYTF	TGTGCCAGCAGCTTCGCCGGGACAAGGAACTATGGCTACACCTTC
NA	NA	TRBJ1-1	TRBV6-2/TRBV6-3	CASSYSPGGNTEAFF	TGTGCCAGCAGTTACTCCCCGGGGGGGAACACTGAAGCTTTCTTT
NA	NA	TRBJ1-1	TRBV9	CASSVAGVSEAFF	TGTGCCAGCAGCGTAGCGGGGGTCTCAGAAGCTTTCTTT
NA	NA	TRBJ1-2	TRBV6-2/TRBV6-3	CASSYGRGDGYTF	TGTGCCAGCAGTTACGGTCGGGGGGATGGCTACACCTTC
TRBD1	NA	TRBJ1-2	TRBV5-1	CASSLVGGGSGFHGYTF	TGCGCCAGCAGCTTGGTAGGGGGCGGGTCCGGGTTTCATGGCTACACCTTC
TRBD1	NA	TRBJ2-7	TRBV6-5	CASSTPGTGVHEQYF	TGTGCCAGCAGTACCCCCGGGACAGGGGTCCACGAGCAGTACTTC
NA	NA	TRBJ1-1	TRBV29-1	CSVGQGRAEAFF	TGCAGCGTTGGTCAGGGGCGGGCTGAAGCTTTCTTT
TRBD2	NA	TRBJ2-1	TRBV6-2/TRBV6-3	CASSYGTSDVSYNEQFF	TGTGCCAGCAGTTATGGGACTAGCGACGTCTCCTACAATGAGCAGTTCTTC
NA	NA	TRBJ2-5	TRBV2	CAGGRGGADQETQYF	TGTGCCGGGGGCCGCGGGGGAGCGGACCAAGAGACCCAGTACTTC
NA	NA	TRBJ2-7	TRBV18	CASLQDRGSYEQYF	TGTGCCAGCTTACAGGACAGAGGCTCCTACGAGCAGTACTTC
TRBD1	NA	TRBJ2-7	TRBV30	CAWSRWQGANEQYF	TGTGCCTGGAGCCGTTGGCAGGGGGCGAACGAGCAGTACTTC
NA	once	TRBJ2-3	TRBV28	CASRSGTDTQYF	TGTGCCAGCAGGTCCGGCACAGATACGCAGTATTTT
NA	NA	TRBJ1-2	TRBV18	CASSPPGRVDGYTF	TGTGCCAGCTCACCACCTGGCAGGGTTGACGGCTACACCTTC
NA	NA	TRBJ2-5	TRBV6-5	CASSSWGRVQETQYF	TGTGCCAGCAGTTCCTGGGGCAGGGTTCAAGAGACCCAGTACTTC
NA	NA	TRBJ2-7	TRBV4-3	CASSQDRNGGASYEQYF	TGCGCCAGCAGCCAAGATCGGAACGGCGGGGCCTCCTACGAGCAGTACTTC
TRBD1	NA	TRBJ1-5	TRBV19	CASSIRQGVRPQHF	TGTGCCAGTAGTATCAGACAGGGTGTTCGACCCCAGCATTTT
NA	few	TRBJ1-2	TRBV28	CASSPYRGARAYGYTF	TGTGCCAGCAGCCCATATCGGGGGGCGCGAGCCTATGGCTACACCTTC
TRBD1	NA	TRBJ2-1	TRBV30	CAWRTGNEQFF	TGTGCCTGGAGGACAGGGAATGAGCAGTTCTTC
TRBD1	NA	TRBJ2-1	TRBV7-9	CASSPRQGKDEQFF	TGTGCCAGCAGCCCCCGACAGGGTAAGGATGAGCAGTTCTTC
NA	few	TRBJ2-7	TRBV7-8	CASSINSYEQYF	TGTGCCAGCAGCATCAACTCCTACGAGCAGTACTTC
NA	NA	TRBJ1-6	TRBV19	CASGDRDSPLHF	TGTGCCAGCGGAGACAGAGATTCACCCCTCCACTTT
NA	few	TRBJ1-1	TRBV7-8	CASSLAGGLTEAFF	TGTGCCAGCAGCTTAGCCGGGGGGCTCACTGAAGCTTTCTTT
TRBD1	NA	TRBJ2-7	TRBV3-1/TRBV3-2	CASSQGQGALYEQYF	TGTGCCAGCAGCCAAGGACAGGGAGCGCTTTACGAGCAGTACTTC
TRBD2	NA	TRBJ2-5	TRBV7-2	CASSLAGGGLRETQYF	TGTGCCAGCAGCTTAGCTGGCGGGGGGTTACGAGAGACCCAGTACTTC
NA	few	TRBJ1-4	TRBV7-9	CASSPGVWGHNEKLFF	TGTGCCAGCAGCCCAGGGGTGTGGGGCCATAATGAAAAACTGTTTTTT
NA	once	TRBJ2-7	TRBV19	CASSRGANSYEQYF	TGTGCCAGTAGCAGGGGGGCCAACTCCTACGAGCAGTACTTC
NA	NA	TRBJ1-4	TRBV18	CASSPRTSANEKLFF	TGTGCCAGCTCACCCAGGACTTCCGCTAATGAAAAACTGTTTTTT
NA	NA	TRBJ1-2	TRBV30	CAWRAVANYGYTF	TGTGCCTGGAGAGCTGTGGCTAACTATGGCTACACCTTC
TRBD1	NA	TRBJ1-2	TRBV4-3	CASSQGSTGAPNYGYTF	TGCGCCAGCAGCCAAGGGAGTACAGGGGCGCCTAACTATGGCTACACCTTC